One sample yielded the 9 T cell receptor beta chains listed below, sequenced in a study of cytomegalovirus exposure and HLA in healthy donors. Assay: immunoSEQ multiplex PCR; the TCRdb copy retains only in-frame clones and omits some. The sample lists about 250,000 clones, about 88% occurring once. The sample consisted of PBMCs. Receptors were obtained from a man aged 18 to 29 in good health and CMV-seropositive.

This chain links TRBV9 with TRBJ2-6; D may be TRBD2 (6 bases). The CDR3 is 19 residues long. Between the trimmed V and J ends, which lost 3 bases and 0 bases, there was a span of 19 bases. Germline-derived CDR1 and CDR2 are SGDLS and YYNGEE. The CDR3 coding sequence is TGTGCCAGCAGCGCTCTATCGGGGGTCGCCTTCTCTGGGGCCAACGTCCTGACTTTC. This gives the protein CASSALSGVAFSGANVLTF. The complete variable domain, with remaining parts taken from reference TRBV9 and TRBJ2-6, reads DSGVTQTPKHLITATGQRVTLRCSPRSGDLSVYWYQQSLDQGLQFLIQYYNGEERAKGNILERFSAQQFPDLHSELNLSSLELGDSALYFCASSALSGVAFSGANVLTFGAGSRLTVL.

The V call is TRBV6-1, the J call TRBJ2-1, with 9 bases that match TRBD1. The germline V gene encodes CDR1 MNHNS and CDR2 SASEGT. This CDR3 has 14 residues. Trimming cost V 6 bases and J 7 bases; bases outside gene matches: 7. In DNA form, the CDR3 reads TGTGCCAGCAGGCCGGGACAGGGATGGAATGAGCAGTTCTTC. It encodes CASRPGQGWNEQFF.

The DNA of the CDR3 is TGCGCCAGCAGCTTGGCCCCGGCCGGAGGAGAGACCCAGTACTTC. This encodes CASSLAPAGGETQYF. V usage is TRBV5-1 and J usage is TRBJ2-5; TRBD2 might be the D (5 bases). V lost 0 bases and J 4 bases, leaving 13 bases between the germline ends. The CDR3 is 15 amino acids. In germline, CDR1 is SGHRS, CDR2 YFSETQ. The variable domain in full, completed from reference TRBV5-1 and TRBJ2-5, reads KAGVTQTPRYLIKTRGQQVTLSCSPISGHRSVSWYQQTPGQGLQFLFEYFSETQRNKGNFPGRFSGRQFSNSRSEMNVSTLELGDSALYLCASSLAPAGGETQYFGPGTRLLVL.

V is TRBV6-6 and J is TRBJ2-7; TRBD2 agrees at 10 bases. Looked up from germline, CDR1 is MNHNY and CDR2 is SVGAGI (reference sequence). The CDR3 has 15 residues. V gave up 2 bases and J gave up 3 bases; unmatched junction bases: 4. The CDR3 spells CASSYGLAGDYEQYF. The DNA for the CDR3 is TGTGCCAGCAGTTACGGCCTAGCGGGAGACTACGAGCAGTACTTC.

In its sample, this clone was seen a few times. V gene TRBV6-5 combines with J gene TRBJ1-2; D unclear. The germline CDR1 and CDR2 sequences are MNHEY and SVGAGI. This CDR3 has 13 amino acids. The V end lost 2 bases, the J end lost 8 bases, and 12 bases lay between the germline ends. The CDR3 loop is CASSYSGEMGYTF. CDR3 in DNA: TGTGCCAGCAGTTACAGCGGGGAAATGGGCTACACCTTC.

In this sample, this clone turned up a few times. The sample carries other DNA sequences with the same CDR3. The chain employs TRBV9 and TRBJ2-3, with D unresolved. This CDR3 is built from 13 residues. Germline CDR1 reads SGDLS; CDR2 reads YYNGEE. V was trimmed by 2 bases and J by 3 bases, leaving 7 bases between them. In DNA form, the CDR3 reads TGTGCCAGCAGCGTGGGTCTGACAGATACGCAGTATTTT. Its translation: CASSVGLTDTQYF.

The chain carries TRBV18 and TRBJ2-7; weak D call: TRBD1 (6 bases). Germline V gene lookup returns CDR1 KGHSH and CDR2 LQKENI. The CDR3 contains 15 residues. V gave up 1 base and J gave up 5 bases, with 15 bases separating them. CDR3 coding DNA: TGTGCCAGCTCACCACGAGCAGGGGCCCAGGACGAGCAGTACTTC. It translates to CASSPRAGAQDEQYF.

This chain joins TRBV11-2 and TRBJ2-3; TRBD1 matches 12 bases. Germline trimming cut 4 bases from V and 4 bases from J; bases unmatched to any gene: 9. Per germline, CDR1 SGHAT and CDR2 FQNNGV. The CDR3 is made up of 17 amino acids. The DNA for the CDR3 is TGTGCCAGCAGCTCGAGGGTGGGACAGGGGGCATCAGATACGCAGTATTTT. It codes for CASSSRVGQGASDTQYF.

This chain joins TRBV2 and TRBJ1-5, with TRBD1 identical over 8 bases. The CDR3 runs 15 residues. Germline V gene data show CDR1 as SNHLY and CDR2 as FYNNEI. Germline trimming cut 1 base from V and 2 bases from J; bases unmatched to any gene: 1. CDR3 in amino acids: CASSEEGQGNQPQHF. In nucleotides, the CDR3 is TGTGCCAGCAGTGAAGAGGGACAGGGCAATCAGCCCCAGCATTTT.